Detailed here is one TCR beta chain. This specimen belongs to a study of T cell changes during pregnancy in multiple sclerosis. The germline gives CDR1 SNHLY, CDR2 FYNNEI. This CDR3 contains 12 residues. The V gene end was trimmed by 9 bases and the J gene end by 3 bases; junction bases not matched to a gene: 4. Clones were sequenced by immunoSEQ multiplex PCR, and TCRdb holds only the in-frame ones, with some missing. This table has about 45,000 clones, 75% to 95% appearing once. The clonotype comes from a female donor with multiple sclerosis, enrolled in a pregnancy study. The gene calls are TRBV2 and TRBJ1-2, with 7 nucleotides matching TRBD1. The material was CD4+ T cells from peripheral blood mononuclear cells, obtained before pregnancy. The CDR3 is CARGQWDYGYTF. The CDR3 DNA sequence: TGTGCCAGGGGACAGTGGGACTATGGCTACACCTTC. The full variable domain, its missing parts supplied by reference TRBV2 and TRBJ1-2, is EPEVTQTPSHQVTQMGQEVILRCVPISNHLYFYWYRQILGQKVEFLVSFYNNEISEKSEIFDDQFSVERPDGSNFTLKIRSTKLEDSAMYFCARGQWDYGYTFGSGTRLTVV.